This TCR beta chain derives from a study of shared clonotypes between healthy human individuals. The CDR3 covers 20 residues. V lost 3 bases, J lost 0 bases, and 13 bases stayed unmatched. Germline V gene lookup returns CDR1 LNHDA and CDR2 SQIVND (reference sequence). Method: immunoSEQ multiplex PCR; TCRdb's copy keeps in-frame clones and lacks some. The sample consists of hundreds of thousands of clones, around 96% of them appearing once. The sequencing sample was made of naive CD4+ T cells sorted from blood. This sample's subset: CD45RA+ positively selected. This TCR was sampled from a woman in her twenties or thirties in good health. This chain connects TRBV19 to TRBJ1-5; 11 nucleotides align to TRBD1. The CDR3 sequence is CASSITRDRGNHYSNQPQHF. The DNA of the CDR3 is TGTGCCAGTAGTATCACCCGGGACAGGGGGAATCATTATAGCAATCAGCCCCAGCATTTT.